A selection of T cell receptor beta chains follows, all from one sample in a study of T-cell reconstitution after alpha-beta-depleted transplantation in children. Each CDR3 protein is one row after TCRdb ran MiXCR on the PCR reads. The data hold about 830,000 distinct CDR3 sequences, with 15% to 20% observed a single time. This material consisted of PBMCs, mostly from graft donor cells, taken 360 days after TCRalphabeta/CD19-depleted stem cell transplant. These receptors came from a male patient younger than 18 who had a stem cell transplant for acute lymphoblastic leukemia, so the T cells may come from the graft donor. CDR3s include the opening cysteine and the closing phenylalanine or tryptophan. A D gene is named only where the DNA matches it firmly. Rows give clone size only sometimes, using once, few, many, or a class for an expanded clone.

few	TRBV20-1	TRBJ1-1	-	CSAREGRNWNTEAFF	TGCAGTGCTAGAGAGGGGCGGAACTGGAACACTGAAGCTTTCTTT
-	TRBV20-1	TRBJ2-7	-	CSARDEMTGVDYEQYF	TGCAGTGCTAGAGATGAAATGACGGGAGTCGACTACGAGCAGTACTTC
few	TRBV5-1	TRBJ1-4	-	CASSNQGFTNEKLFF	TGCGCCAGCAGCAACCAGGGGTTCACTAATGAAAAACTGTTTTTT
-	TRBV20-1	TRBJ2-1	TRBD2	CSARDLTSGRAPAHEQFF	TGCAGTGCTAGAGATCTAACTAGCGGGAGGGCCCCGGCCCATGAGCAGTTCTTC
-	TRBV29-1	TRBJ2-3	TRBD2	CSLAGDLDTQYF	TGCAGCCTAGCGGGAGATCTAGATACGCAGTATTTT
-	TRBV7-9	TRBJ2-6	-	CASSTGYLSGANVLTF	TGTGCCAGCAGCACAGGGTATCTCTCTGGGGCCAACGTCCTGACTTTC
few	TRBV7-9	TRBJ2-2	TRBD2	CASSLVRGLAAFTNTGELFF	TGTGCCAGCAGCTTAGTAAGAGGACTAGCGGCCTTTACGAACACCGGGGAGCTGTTTTTT
few	TRBV4-1	TRBJ1-5	-	CASSQGEGGPYGQPQHF	TGCGCCAGCAGCCAAGGGGAGGGGGGTCCCTACGGCCAGCCCCAGCATTTT
few	TRBV12-3/TRBV12-4	TRBJ2-7	TRBD1	CASSLDRGQRDEQYF	TGTGCCAGCAGTTTAGACCGGGGACAGAGGGACGAGCAGTACTTC
few	TRBV14	TRBJ2-5	TRBD2	CASSLLRTSGRRRQETQYF	TGTGCCAGCAGCCTCCTTAGGACTAGCGGGAGAAGACGACAAGAGACCCAGTACTTC
-	TRBV11-2	TRBJ2-1	-	CASRPLRGRFGNEQFF	TGTGCCAGCAGACCCCTCAGGGGCAGGTTTGGCAATGAGCAGTTCTTC
many	TRBV5-1	TRBJ1-4	-	CASSLEHPLEKLFF	TGCGCCAGCAGCTTGGAGCACCCGCTTGAAAAACTGTTTTTT
-	TRBV29-1	TRBJ1-2	TRBD1	CSVVGDRGRYTF	TGCAGCGTCGTCGGGGACAGGGGAAGGTACACCTTC
-	TRBV12-3/TRBV12-4	TRBJ2-7	TRBD2	CASAPSAGVWYEQYF	TGTGCCAGCGCTCCTTCAGCGGGAGTTTGGTACGAGCAGTACTTC
-	TRBV5-1	TRBJ2-3	-	CASSFRASRPPDTQYF	TGCGCCAGCAGCTTTAGGGCTAGCCGCCCTCCAGATACGCAGTATTTT
few	TRBV10-3	TRBJ2-1	-	CAISESQTQKWTNEQFF	TGTGCCATCAGTGAGTCCCAAACCCAGAAATGGACCAATGAGCAGTTCTTC
-	TRBV9	TRBJ1-4	-	CASSVEGQTTNEKLFF	TGTGCCAGCAGCGTAGAAGGACAAACAACTAATGAAAAACTGTTTTTT
-	TRBV5-1	TRBJ2-5	-	CASSVAVFGTQYF	TGCGCCAGCAGCGTCGCAGTTTTCGGGACCCAGTACTTC
few	TRBV20-1	TRBJ2-5	-	CSAKGLRGTQYF	TGCAGTGCTAAAGGACTAAGGGGGACCCAGTACTTC
many	TRBV5-1	TRBJ2-2	-	CASSLETANTGELFF	TGCGCCAGCAGCTTGGAGACGGCGAACACCGGGGAGCTGTTTTTT
few	TRBV10-2	TRBJ2-1	TRBD1	CASSLEQGDEQFF	TGCGCCAGCAGTTTGGAACAGGGGGATGAGCAGTTCTTC
few	TRBV2	TRBJ2-3	TRBD2	CASPPGLVLTDTQYF	TGTGCCAGCCCCCCGGGACTAGTTCTCACAGATACGCAGTATTTT
few	TRBV5-1	TRBJ2-1	TRBD2	CASTHLPSGDYNEQFF	TGCGCCAGCACCCACCTCCCCAGCGGGGATTACAATGAGCAGTTCTTC
-	TRBV15	TRBJ2-2	TRBD2	CATSTVQGTSVRLYTGELFF	TGTGCCACCAGCACGGTCCAGGGGACTAGCGTACGATTATACACCGGGGAGCTGTTTTTT
-	TRBV5-1	TRBJ2-3	TRBD2	CASGRLAGSDTQYF	TGCGCCAGCGGCCGACTAGCGGGGTCAGATACGCAGTATTTT
few	TRBV27	TRBJ2-5	-	CASKWSGDVETQYF	TGTGCCAGCAAATGGTCGGGGGATGTCGAGACCCAGTACTTC
many	TRBV20-1	TRBJ2-7	TRBD1	CSAPGQGYEQYF	TGCAGTGCTCCCGGACAGGGATACGAGCAGTACTTC
-	TRBV4-2	TRBJ2-3	-	CASSQPIFRTTATQYF	TGTGCCAGCAGCCAACCAATATTTCGGACTACGGCTACGCAGTATTTT
few	TRBV20-1	TRBJ1-6	-	CSARDLPGGPYNSPLHF	TGCAGTGCTAGAGACCTTCCCGGGGGCCCCTATAATTCACCCCTCCACTTT
-	TRBV9	TRBJ2-7	-	CASSAGHRVEQYF	TGTGCCAGCAGCGCAGGCCACAGGGTCGAGCAGTACTTC
many	TRBV6-5	TRBJ2-7	-	CASSPGQRPNEQYF	TGTGCCAGCAGCCCCGGGCAGCGACCTAACGAGCAGTACTTC
-	TRBV24-1	TRBJ1-1	TRBD1	CATRSPGQGNTEAFF	TGTGCCACCAGATCCCCGGGACAGGGGAACACTGAAGCTTTCTTT
-	TRBV7-9	TRBJ2-3	TRBD1	CASSIPRGLTDTQYF	TGTGCCAGCAGCATACCTAGGGGGCTCACAGATACGCAGTATTTT
-	TRBV4-1	TRBJ2-7	-	CASSQDQEEAYEQYF	TGCGCCAGCAGCCAAGATCAAGAGGAGGCCTACGAGCAGTACTTC
few	TRBV24-1	TRBJ1-1	TRBD1	CATKGQGATEAFF	TGTGCCACAAAGGGACAGGGGGCCACTGAAGCTTTCTTT
-	TRBV28	TRBJ1-5	-	CTSSLRLSGAPYSNQPQHF	TGTACCAGCAGTTTACGGCTTTCCGGGGCCCCATATAGCAATCAGCCCCAGCATTTT
-	TRBV9	TRBJ2-7	-	CASSVADNYEQYF	TGTGCCAGCAGCGTAGCGGACAACTACGAGCAGTACTTC
few	TRBV29-1	TRBJ1-2	TRBD1	CSVGGTGDGYTF	TGCAGCGTTGGAGGGACAGGGGACGGCTACACCTTC
few	TRBV20-1	TRBJ2-1	-	CSASRRSSYNEQFF	TGCAGTGCTAGCCGGCGGAGCTCCTACAATGAGCAGTTCTTC
many	TRBV20-1	TRBJ2-2	-	CSAPNRPTNTGELFF	TGCAGTGCCCCCAATCGGCCGACGAACACCGGGGAGCTGTTTTTT
many	TRBV29-1	TRBJ2-1	TRBD2	CSVEPAGEPQPF	TGCAGCGTTGAGCCTGCGGGAGAGCCCCAACCCTTC
many	TRBV29-1	TRBJ2-1	TRBD2	CSSLAGTSGISYNEQFF	TGCAGCTCCCTTGCCGGGACTAGCGGGATCTCCTACAATGAGCAGTTCTTC
many	TRBV20-1	TRBJ2-2	-	CSTFWNGELFF	TGCAGTACTTTTTGGAACGGGGAGCTGTTTTTT
many	TRBV7-9	TRBJ2-1	TRBD2	CASTLRTSGNEQFF	TGTGCCAGCACCTTGAGGACTAGCGGGAATGAGCAGTTCTTC
-	TRBV27	TRBJ2-7	-	CASRRRGRGDTYEQYF	TGTGCCAGCAGGCGACGAGGGCGGGGTGATACCTACGAGCAGTACTTC
few	TRBV7-6	TRBJ2-5	TRBD2	CASSVAMTSGLNF	TGTGCCAGCAGCGTAGCGATGACTAGCGGACTCAACTTC
few	TRBV12-5	TRBJ2-7	-	CASGLSGSGEQYF	TGTGCTAGTGGTTTGAGTGGGAGCGGCGAGCAGTACTTC
few	TRBV12-3/TRBV12-4	TRBJ1-2	TRBD1	CASSTGGYYYGYTF	TGTGCCAGCAGTACAGGGGGCTATTATTATGGCTACACCTTC
many	TRBV29-1	TRBJ1-1	-	CSVERQGTEAFF	TGCAGCGTTGAAAGGCAGGGAACTGAAGCTTTCTTT
-	TRBV11-2	TRBJ1-4	-	CASSLWEATNEKLFF	TGTGCCAGCAGCTTATGGGAGGCAACTAATGAAAAACTGTTTTTT